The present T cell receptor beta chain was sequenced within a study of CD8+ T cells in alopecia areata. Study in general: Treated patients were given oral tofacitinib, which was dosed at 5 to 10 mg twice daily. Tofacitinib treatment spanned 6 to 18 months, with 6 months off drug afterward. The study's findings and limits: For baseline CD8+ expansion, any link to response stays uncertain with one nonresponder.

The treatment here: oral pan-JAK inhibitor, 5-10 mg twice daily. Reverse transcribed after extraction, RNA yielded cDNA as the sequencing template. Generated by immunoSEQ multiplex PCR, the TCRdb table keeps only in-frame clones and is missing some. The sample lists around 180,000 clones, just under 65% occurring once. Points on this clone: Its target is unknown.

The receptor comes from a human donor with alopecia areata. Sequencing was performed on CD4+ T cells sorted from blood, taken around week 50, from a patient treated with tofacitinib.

CDR3 sequence: CASSIQGQPQHF. In DNA form, the CDR3 reads TGTGCCAGTAGTATTCAAGGACAGCCCCAGCATTTT. This chain joins TRBV19 and TRBJ1-5; D not certain. The CDR3 runs 12 residues. Looked up from germline, CDR1 is LNHDA and CDR2 is SQIVND (reference sequence). V shed 3 bases and J shed 7 bases, with 7 bases lying between them.